One and the same sample provided the 23 T cell receptor beta chains below, sequenced in a study of CD4 T cells in relation to SARS-CoV-2 and coronaviruses. These receptors lack a known antigen. The data were produced by immunoSEQ multiplex PCR, yet TCRdb's version contains in-frame clones alone and is incomplete. The sample holds 25,000 to 30,000 clones; about 70% are singletons and the top ten take under 30%. CD4+ T cells from unexposed donors were obtained before the COVID-19 pandemic (2011-2018). Isolation of CD4+ T cells took place after around 11 days in culture. Sequencing was carried out using CD4+ T cells from PBMCs, cultured in vitro. The receptors derive from a human donor in good health.

The gene calls are TRBV9 and TRBJ2-5; 9 bases are shared with TRBD2. This CDR3 has 15 amino acids. From germline, CDR1 is SGDLS and CDR2 YYNGEE. V lost 0 bases, J lost 7 bases, and 7 bases stayed unmatched. The CDR3 region has the DNA TGTGCCAGCAGCGTAGGAACAGCAGCGGGAGGGACCCAGTACTTC. Protein sequence: CASSVGTAAGGTQYF.

The rearrangement links TRBV7-2 to TRBJ1-2; no firm D call. CDR3 size: 12 residues. The V end lost 1 base, the J end lost 3 bases, and 3 bases lay between the germline ends. Germline CDR1 is SGHTA and CDR2 is FQGNSA. Written as DNA, the CDR3 is TGTGCCAGCAGCTTAGTCCACTATGGCTACACCTTC. Translation gives CASSLVHYGYTF.

This sequence joins TRBV7-8 and TRBJ1-6; tentatively, D is TRBD1 (5 bases). Germline assignment: CDR1 SGHVS and CDR2 FQNEAQ. The germline V and J ends were trimmed by 6 bases and 7 bases, with 13 bases remaining between them. The CDR3 is 14 residues long. The CDR3 reads CASRRGVTNSPLHF. CDR3 nucleotide sequence: TGTGCCAGCAGACGGGGGGTTACCAATTCACCCCTCCACTTT.

This clone appeared a few times. This chain joins TRBV4-2 and TRBJ2-4; D is perhaps TRBD1 (6 bases). Trimming took off 0 bases at V and 6 bases at J, with 9 bases between the two ends. From germline, CDR1 is LGHNA and CDR2 YNFKEQ. The CDR3 has 14 residues. The CDR3 coding sequence is TGTGCCAGCAGCCAAGAGGGGGCAAGAAACATTCAGTACTTC. As protein: CASSQEGARNIQYF.

This chain links TRBV5-6 with TRBJ1-2; D gene ambiguous. The CDR3 consists of 13 residues. CDR1 and CDR2 (germline): SGHDT, YYEEEE. The V end was cut by 4 bases, the J end by 3 bases, with 10 bases between. This CDR3 reads CASSPDRYYGYTF. CDR3 sequence (DNA): TGTGCCAGCAGCCCGGACCGATACTATGGCTACACCTTC. The full variable domain, completed using reference TRBV5-6 and TRBJ1-2, is DAGVTQSPTHLIKTRGQQVTLRCSPKSGHDTVSWYQQALGQGPQFIFQYYEEEERQRGNFPDRFSGHQFPNYSSELNVNALLLGDSALYLCASSPDRYYGYTFGSGTRLTVV.

There are a few counts of this clone. V and J are TRBV10-3 and TRBJ2-3; D is possibly TRBD1 (5 bases). Germline values: CDR1 ENHRY, CDR2 SYGVKD. The CDR3 runs 14 residues. V lost 6 bases and J lost 2, with 12 bases in between. In nucleotides, the CDR3 is TGTGCCATCAGCGTGGGGCGGTACACAGATACGCAGTATTTT. Translated: CAISVGRYTDTQYF.

This chain connects TRBV10-2 to TRBJ2-1, with 8 nucleotides matching TRBD2. The germline V gene has CDR1 WSHSY and CDR2 SAAADI. The CDR3 loop spans 14 amino acids. V shed 6 bases, J shed 5 bases, and the junction held 6 bases outside the gene matches. CDR3 nucleotide sequence: TGCGCCAGCAGCCCGAGGACTAGCCACAATGAGCAGTTCTTC. Protein sequence: CASSPRTSHNEQFF.

The V gene is TRBV20-1, the J gene TRBJ2-6, with D hard to call. This CDR3 region has 11 residues. Germline V gene lookup returns CDR1 DFQATT and CDR2 SNEGSKA (reference sequence). CDR3 in DNA: TGCAGCGCCTCTGTTGCCAACGTCCTGACTTTC. Its protein is CSASVANVLTF.

The chain recombines TRBV6-6 with TRBJ1-2; no clear D gene. Trimming left V 8 bases short and J 1 base short, with 8 bases between. Germline V CDR1 and CDR2: MNHNY, SVGAGI (reference sequence). The CDR3 loop spans 12 amino acids. CDR3 DNA: TGTGCCAGCCGAAACGATAACTATGGCTACACCTTC. Its translation: CASRNDNYGYTF.

The chain employs TRBV5-1 and TRBJ2-4; 8 positions match TRBD2. The CDR3 has 16 residues. The germline CDR1 and CDR2 sequences are SGHRS and YFSETQ. V was clipped by 0 bases and J by 0 bases; unmatched bases: 2. The CDR3 loop is CASSLELAGAKNIQYF. The CDR3 region has the DNA TGCGCCAGCAGCTTGGAGCTAGCGGGAGCCAAAAACATTCAGTACTTC. Using reference TRBV5-1 and TRBJ2-4 for the parts outside the CDR3, the full variable domain is KAGVTQTPRYLIKTRGQQVTLSCSPISGHRSVSWYQQTPGQGLQFLFEYFSETQRNKGNFPGRFSGRQFSNSRSEMNVSTLELGDSALYLCASSLELAGAKNIQYFGAGTRLSVL.

The V gene is TRBV3-1 (or the pseudogene TRBV3-2), the J gene TRBJ2-1, with D maybe TRBD2 (5 bases). Trimming took 1 base from V and 9 from J, leaving 16 bases between them. Germline V gene data show CDR1 as LGHDT and CDR2 as YNNKEL (reference sequence). This CDR3 contains 15 residues. Here the CDR3 DNA reads TGTGCCAGCAGCCAAGCGGCGAGCCCGGGGAGTGAGCAGTTCTTC. It encodes CASSQAASPGSEQFF.

This clone was detected only once. The rearrangement links TRBV5-4 to TRBJ1-1, with D uncertain. V dropped 1 base and J dropped 1 base, with 8 bases sitting between them. This CDR3 comprises 14 residues. Germline V gene lookup returns CDR1 SGHNT and CDR2 YYREEE (reference sequence). The CDR3: CASSLTASNTEAFF. The CDR3, as DNA: TGTGCCAGCAGCTTGACAGCTTCGAACACTGAAGCTTTCTTT.

The chain links TRBV3-1 (or the pseudogene TRBV3-2) to TRBJ2-3; TRBD2 aligns across 7 bases. The CDR3 spans 16 residues. The germline gives CDR1 LGHDT, CDR2 YNNKEL (reference sequence). Trimming at V came to 3 bases and at J to 3 bases, leaving 9 bases not matched to a gene. CDR3 sequence (DNA): TGTGCCAGCAGCCACCACCTCGGCGGGAGAACAGATACGCAGTATTTT. This codes for CASSHHLGGRTDTQYF.

The J gene is TRBJ2-6, the V gene TRBV10-1; 14 bases match TRBD2. The V gene end was trimmed by 4 bases and the J gene end by 2 bases; junction bases not matched to a gene: 4. Germline V lookup: CDR1 WNHNN, CDR2 SYGVQD (reference sequence). There are 18 residues in the CDR3. The CDR3 DNA follows: TGCGCCAGCAGTGGGATGGGACTAGCGGGGGCTGGGGCCAACGTCCTGACTTTC. Amino acids: CASSGMGLAGAGANVLTF.

A single count supports this clone. A read error may produce the germline difference seen at one junction end. The chain links TRBV5-1 to TRBJ2-3, with D unclear. The CDR3 has 13 amino acids. Germline V gives CDR1 SGHRS, CDR2 YFSETQ. The CDR3: CASSPQDGAPWDF. In nucleotides, the CDR3 is TGCGCCAGCAGCCCCCAGGACGGAGCTCCCTGGGATTTT.

The chain links TRBV6-5 to TRBJ2-7; 9 bases line up with TRBD1. The junction had 9 bases not matched to a gene; V was cut back by 0 bases and J by 6 bases. Germline CDR1 reads MNHEY; CDR2 reads SVGAGI. The CDR3 contains 16 residues. The CDR3 region has the DNA TGTGCCAGCAGTTACTCGACAGGGGGGACGGGTGGCGAGCAGTACTTC. As protein: CASSYSTGGTGGEQYF.

The V gene is TRBV5-1, the J gene TRBJ2-5, with TRBD2 matching over 11 bases. The CDR3 is 16 residues long. V lost 2 bases, J lost 5 bases, and 8 bases stayed unmatched. Germline values: CDR1 SGHRS, CDR2 YFSETQ. The CDR3 region has the DNA TGCGCCAGCAGCTTACAGACTAGCGGGGCCTCTGAGACCCAGTACTTC. Translation: CASSLQTSGASETQYF.

This clone occurred a few times. This rearrangement joins TRBV5-6 to TRBJ1-6, with D perhaps matching TRBD1 (5 bases). CDR3 length: 18 amino acids. CDR1 is SGHDT and CDR2 is YYEEEE in the germline V gene. V lost 3 bases, J lost 7 bases, and 23 bases lay in between. The CDR3: CASSWRDQTDSRNSPLHF. In DNA form, the CDR3 reads TGTGCCAGCAGCTGGAGAGACCAGACTGACAGCCGAAATTCACCCCTCCACTTT.

CDR3 region: CASSLGASGASSYNEQFF. The CDR3 nucleotides are TGCGCCAGCAGCTTGGGGGCTAGCGGGGCTAGTTCCTACAATGAGCAGTTCTTC. This chain joins TRBV5-1 and TRBJ2-1; 9 bases map to TRBD2. Trimming at V came to 0 bases and at J to 1 base, leaving 8 bases not matched to a gene. The CDR3 is 18 residues long. CDR1 and CDR2 (germline): SGHRS, YFSETQ.

This chain uses TRBV3-1 (or the pseudogene TRBV3-2) with TRBJ2-1; 9 bases are a match to TRBD2. Germline V gene sequence: CDR1 LGHDT, CDR2 YNNKEL (reference sequence). The CDR3 extends over 17 amino acids. The trim removed 0 bases at V and 7 bases at J, leaving 10 bases unmatched. The CDR3 reads CASSQDPGGRAFNEQFF. CDR3 nucleotides: TGTGCCAGCAGCCAAGACCCTGGCGGGAGGGCCTTTAATGAGCAGTTCTTC.

The table lists this clone with a few counts. The chain joins TRBV7-9 to TRBJ2-1, with 13 bases matching TRBD2. The V and J ends lost 7 bases and 9 bases, in that order; junction bases with no gene match: 12. The CDR3 totals 16 residues. The V gene's germline CDR1 is SEHNR and CDR2 FQNEAQ (reference sequence). CDR3 amino acids: CASIKIGTSGTGEQFF. The CDR3 DNA follows: TGTGCCAGCATCAAAATAGGGACTAGCGGGACTGGTGAGCAGTTCTTC.

This chain uses TRBV4-3 with TRBJ2-3; tentatively, D is TRBD2 (5 bases). V lost 1 base and J lost 6, with 23 bases in between. Per the germline V gene, CDR1 is LGHNA and CDR2 is YSLEER. This CDR3 contains 18 residues. The chain's CDR3 is CASSQATHGAGRQDTQYF. CDR3 sequence (DNA): TGCGCCAGCAGCCAAGCAACCCACGGTGCGGGCCGTCAGGATACGCAGTATTTT.

V and J are TRBV15 and TRBJ1-4; D gene uncertain. Germline V gene lookup returns CDR1 LNHNV and CDR2 YYDKDF (reference sequence). The germline V and J ends were trimmed by 0 bases and 7 bases, with 6 bases remaining between them. The CDR3 has 13 residues. CDR3 DNA: TGTGCCACCAGCAGAGATGTTATTGAAAAACTGTTTTTT. This encodes CATSRDVIEKLFF.